A selection of T cell receptor beta chains follows, all from one sample in a study of blood T cell repertoires in COVID-19. The assay was immunoSEQ multiplex PCR, and TCRdb's table has in-frame clones only and misses some. There are about 90,000 clones in the sample; around 82% occur only once, and about 6.3% lies in the top ten. Sequences were obtained from peripheral blood. These receptors originate from a man between 60 and 75 years old with acute or convalescent COVID-19. Both conserved end residues are part of each CDR3. Fields, in order: clone size, J gene, V gene, D gene, CDR3 DNA, CDR3 protein. D genes are given only for firm matches. Expanded clones are given a class, and other clones once, few, many or no size at all.

>once|TRBJ1-4|TRBV18|TRBD1
TGTGCCAGCTCACCTGGACAGGGTACGGAAGAGAAACTGTTTTTT
CASSPGQGTEEKLFF
>NA|TRBJ2-3|TRBV5-1|NA
TGCGCCAGCAGCTTGGCGACGGAGGAACGGACAGATACGCAGTATTTT
CASSLATEERTDTQYF
>NA|TRBJ1-1|TRBV19|TRBD1
TGTGCCAGTAGTCCTCGGACAGGGGACACTGAAGCTTTCTTT
CASSPRTGDTEAFF
>NA|TRBJ2-1|TRBV2|TRBD1
TGTGCCAGCAGTACACAGGGGGAAACCTACAATGAGCAGTTCTTC
CASSTQGETYNEQFF
>NA|TRBJ1-2|TRBV4-1|TRBD1
TGCGCCAGCAGCCCCGGACAGGGGGCGCGAGGCTACACCTTC
CASSPGQGARGYTF
>NA|TRBJ2-5|TRBV29-1|TRBD1
TGCAGCGTCCAACGGCGAACAGGGGGCGGGGGAGAGACCCAGTACTTC
CSVQRRTGGGGETQYF
>NA|TRBJ1-1|TRBV5-4|NA
TGTGCCAGCAGCTTCGGTGGCAGGGGTCGAACTGAAGCTTTCTTT
CASSFGGRGRTEAFF
>few|TRBJ2-2|TRBV5-4|TRBD1
TGTGCCAGCAGCACGTGGACAGGGTACACCGGGGAGCTGTTTTTT
CASSTWTGYTGELFF
>NA|TRBJ1-2|TRBV5-4|NA
TGTGCCAGCAGTTTTCAGGGAGGTGAAGGAGGCTACACCTTC
CASSFQGGEGGYTF
>NA|TRBJ1-1|TRBV25-1|TRBD1
TGTGCCAGCAGTTCCACATCCCAAGGACAGGGGCTCATGGGGGGGGCTTTCTTT
CASSSTSQGQGLMGGAFF
>NA|TRBJ1-4|TRBV2|NA
TGTGCCAGCAGTTACGACTCCACAACTAATGAAAAACTGTTTTTT
CASSYDSTTNEKLFF
>NA|TRBJ2-7|TRBV5-1|NA
TGCGCCAGCAGCTACAACTACGAGCAGTACTTC
CASSYNYEQYF
>NA|TRBJ1-2|TRBV7-2|NA
TGTGCCAGCAGCTTAGGTCAGGGCGGATATGGCTACACCTTC
CASSLGQGGYGYTF
>NA|TRBJ1-5|TRBV15|NA
TGTGCCACCAGCGGGGGACAATCGAGCAATCAGCCCCAGCATTTT
CATSGGQSSNQPQHF
>NA|TRBJ1-4|TRBV7-2|NA
TGTGCCAGCAGCTTAAAAGCGGGACCGCTGAATGAAAAACTGTTTTTT
CASSLKAGPLNEKLFF
>NA|TRBJ1-3|TRBV30|NA
TGTGCCTGGAGCGTTAGAGGGGGAAACACCATATATTTT
CAWSVRGGNTIYF
>NA|TRBJ2-5|TRBV9|NA
TGTGCCAGCAGCGTAGCTTCGGGGGAGACCCAGTACTTC
CASSVASGETQYF
>NA|TRBJ1-5|TRBV3-1/TRBV3-2|TRBD1
TGTGCCAGCAGCCAAAGGACAGGGAGCAATCAGCCCCAGCATTTT
CASSQRTGSNQPQHF
>few|TRBJ2-3|TRBV29-1|TRBD1
TGCAGCGTTCCCCGACAGGGAGATACGCAGTATTTT
CSVPRQGDTQYF